Each of the 29 T cell receptor beta chains below was sequenced from the same sample in a study of blood T cell repertoires in COVID-19. Only in-frame clones appear in the TCRdb table, and some are missing; sequencing was by immunoSEQ multiplex PCR. The sample yields about 75,000 clones, around 74% seen once. The sample was peripheral blood. All receptors derive from a human donor with acute or convalescent COVID-19. The donor label of this sample is uncertain.

The CDR3 DNA is TGTGCCAGCAGCCCCCCTGGAAGCACCGCGGGAGATACGCAGTATTTT. As protein: CASSPPGSTAGDTQYF. V and J are TRBV7-9 and TRBJ2-3; D is possibly TRBD2 (5 bases). CDR1 and CDR2 from the germline V gene are SEHNR and FQNEAQ (reference sequence). The CDR3 is 16 residues long. V lost 5 bases to trimming and J lost 5 bases, with 20 bases between them.

J is TRBJ2-1 and V is TRBV30; 12 bases are a match to TRBD2. This CDR3 comprises 17 residues. Germline V gene sequence: CDR1 GTSNPN, CDR2 SVGIG (reference sequence). The ends lost 2 bases at V and 5 bases at J; junction bases unmatched: 10. CDR3 nucleotides: TGTGCCTGGAGTCGTCCCGGGACTAGCGGGTCCAACAATGAGCAGTTCTTC. Protein product: CAWSRPGTSGSNNEQFF.

The table lists this clone with a few counts. J is TRBJ1-5 and V is TRBV28; TRBD1 agrees at 8 bases. With V trimmed by 6 bases and J by 1 base, 17 bases remained unmatched. This CDR3 spans 19 amino acids. Per the germline V gene, CDR1 is MDHEN and CDR2 is SYDVKM. The CDR3 DNA reads as TGTGCCAGCAGACCAGATCCAGGGGGCCTCTACGGAAGCAATCAGCCCCAGCATTTT. This sequence encodes CASRPDPGGLYGSNQPQHF.

The chain's CDR3 is CASSEGGGGYGYTF. The CDR3 DNA reads TGTGCCAGCAGTGAAGGTGGCGGTGGGTATGGCTACACCTTC. The chain carries TRBV2 and TRBJ1-2; no definite D call. CDR3 length: 14 amino acids. In germline, CDR1 is SNHLY, CDR2 FYNNEI. Trimming pared 1 base from V and 5 bases from J, leaving 11 bases between.

This chain uses TRBV19 with TRBJ2-1; D perhaps matches TRBD1 (5 bases). Germline loops: CDR1 LNHDA, CDR2 SQIVND (reference sequence). V lost 3 bases and J 7 bases, leaving 19 bases between the germline ends. The CDR3 covers 16 residues. CDR3: CASSIVQGTGKNEQFF. The CDR3 nucleotides are TGTGCCAGTAGTATTGTCCAGGGAACGGGCAAAAATGAGCAGTTCTTC.

This clone was detected only once. This chain links TRBV7-3 with TRBJ2-1, with D possibly TRBD2 on 5 matching bases. The CDR3 runs 13 residues. The ends were cut back, 5 bases at V and 7 bases at J, with 12 bases in the middle. Per germline, CDR1 SGHTA and CDR2 FQGTGA. The CDR3 loop reads CASSLARGNEQFF. The CDR3 nucleotides are TGTGCCAGCAGCCTGGCCCGAGGGAATGAGCAGTTCTTC.

The J gene is TRBJ1-2, the V gene TRBV10-3; possibly TRBD1 for D (6 bases). The CDR3 has 17 residues. V lost 0 bases and J 4 bases, leaving 18 bases between the germline ends. Germline V lookup: CDR1 ENHRY, CDR2 SYGVKD. In nucleotides, the CDR3 is TGTGCCATCAGTGAGTCGATGGGGCTCAGGGGCACCTATGGCTACACCTTC. It codes for CAISESMGLRGTYGYTF.

In its sample, this clone was seen a few times. The rearrangement links TRBV19 to TRBJ1-2; D unclear. Per the germline V gene, CDR1 is LNHDA and CDR2 is SQIVND (reference sequence). There are 15 residues in the CDR3. Trimming left V 7 bases short and J 4 bases short, with 19 bases between. The CDR3 nucleotides read TGTGCCAGTACCCTCGGCCGCGGGGTCTCCTATGGCTACACCTTC. It is translated as CASTLGRGVSYGYTF. Complete variable domain (other parts from reference TRBV19 and TRBJ1-2): DGGITQSPKYLFRKEGQNVTLSCEQNLNHDAMYWYRQDPGQGLRLIYYSQIVNDFQKGDIAEGYSVSREKKESFPLTVTSAQKNPTAFYLCASTLGRGVSYGYTFGSGTRLTVV.

In this sample, this clone turned up a few times. Germline is not matched at one junction end, which may reflect a read error. CDR3 DNA sequence: TGTGCCAGCAGCGCGTCGACTAGGAACTCCGGGGAGCTGTTTTTT. This encodes CASSASTRNSGELFF. The chain links TRBV9 to TRBJ2-2, with D possibly being TRBD2 (6 bases). Per the germline V gene, CDR1 is SGDLS and CDR2 is YYNGEE. The length of the CDR3 is 15 residues.

This chain links TRBV9 with TRBJ2-7, with D perhaps matching TRBD2 (5 bases). Trimming removed 3 bases at V and 0 bases at J, with 16 bases between. Per the germline V gene, CDR1 is SGDLS and CDR2 is YYNGEE. This CDR3 has 16 residues. This CDR3 reads CASSEGWGAVSYEQYF. In DNA, the CDR3 is TGTGCCAGCAGCGAGGGTTGGGGAGCCGTCTCCTACGAGCAGTACTTC.

CDR3 region: CATQREGGTDTQYF. Written as DNA, the CDR3 is TGTGCCACCCAGAGGGAGGGCGGCACAGATACGCAGTATTTT. The rearrangement uses TRBV24-1 and TRBJ2-3; 7 nucleotides match TRBD2. The CDR3 runs to 14 residues. From germline, CDR1 is KGHDR and CDR2 SFDVKD. The junction had 6 bases not matched to a gene; V was cut back by 9 bases and J by 1 base.

This clone was seen just once. The chain carries TRBV7-2 and TRBJ2-7, with D perhaps matching TRBD2 (6 bases). CDR1 and CDR2 from the germline V gene are SGHTA and FQGNSA. The CDR3 consists of 13 residues. Trimming took off 5 bases at V and 1 base at J, with 9 bases between the two ends. CDR3 sequence (DNA): TGTGCCAGCAGCAGGGACTGGTCCTACGAGCAGTACTTC. This translates into CASSRDWSYEQYF.

The genes are TRBV2 and TRBJ2-1, with a weak D call TRBD2 (6 bases). V was cut by 8 bases and J by 10 bases, with 12 bases left in between. The CDR3 has 11 residues. Germline CDR1 reads SNHLY; CDR2 reads FYNNEI. CDR3 protein: CASQVAGEQFF. The CDR3 DNA is TGTGCCAGCCAGGTTGCGGGAGAGCAGTTCTTC.

The rearrangement joins TRBV2 to TRBJ2-2, with D maybe TRBD1 (6 bases). There are 15 residues in the CDR3. Looked up from germline, CDR1 is SNHLY and CDR2 is FYNNEI. The V end lost 7 bases, the J end lost 1 base, and 13 bases lay between the germline ends. The CDR3 coding sequence is TGTGCCAGCACTACGGGACATTTGAACACCGGGGAGCTGTTTTTT. Its protein is CASTTGHLNTGELFF.

The genes are TRBV5-1 and TRBJ2-1, with 12 bases matching TRBD2. This CDR3 contains 15 residues. The J segment lost 8 bases and the V segment lost 0 bases, leaving 3 bases of the junction unmatched. Germline V gene lookup returns CDR1 SGHRS and CDR2 YFSETQ. The CDR3 here is CASSLGTSGTHEQFF. The DNA of the CDR3 is TGCGCCAGCAGCTTGGGGACTAGCGGGACACATGAGCAGTTCTTC.

This chain connects TRBV19 to TRBJ2-5; D may be TRBD2 (5 bases). V dropped 6 bases and J dropped 5 bases, with 16 bases sitting between them. CDR1 and CDR2 from the germline V gene are LNHDA and SQIVND (reference sequence). This CDR3 contains 14 residues. This CDR3 reads CASSLRRAWETQYF. CDR3 in DNA: TGTGCCAGTAGCCTGCGGCGGGCGTGGGAGACCCAGTACTTC.

This rearrangement joins TRBV2 to TRBJ2-2; 9 bases line up with TRBD1. CDR1 is SNHLY and CDR2 is FYNNEI in the germline V gene. J lost 6 bases, V lost 2 bases, and 10 bases had no gene match. The CDR3 totals 17 residues. CDR3 nucleotide sequence: TGTGCCAGCAGTGAAAGTTTCCGGGACAGGGTTGCCGGGGAGCTGTTTTTT. Its translation: CASSESFRDRVAGELFF.

A few counts support this clone. V is TRBV5-1 and J is TRBJ2-5; perhaps TRBD2 as D (6 bases). The CDR3 extends over 14 amino acids. V lost 0 bases and J 5 bases, leaving 11 bases between the germline ends. Germline loops: CDR1 SGHRS, CDR2 YFSETQ. The CDR3 reads CASSLGLARETQYF. CDR3 nucleotides: TGCGCCAGCAGCTTGGGGCTAGCGAGGGAGACCCAGTACTTC.

The V gene is TRBV6-6, the J gene TRBJ1-2; the D gene is possibly TRBD1 (6 bases). The V end was cut by 2 bases, the J end by 4 bases, with 11 bases between. In germline, CDR1 is MNHNY, CDR2 SVGAGI (reference sequence). This CDR3 is 14 amino acids long. CDR3 bases: TGTGCCAGCAGTTACGGGGGCAGAGGCTATGGCTACACCTTC. It yields the protein CASSYGGRGYGYTF.

This clone was seen many times. The chain couples TRBV28 to TRBJ1-2, with 7 nucleotides matching TRBD1. J gave up 8 bases and V 7 bases, and 10 bases lay outside the gene matches. The CDR3 has 13 residues. Germline V CDR1 and CDR2: MDHEN, SYDVKM. CDR3 nucleotides: TGTGCCAGCACCGACACCGGACAGGACGGCTACACCTTC. Translation: CASTDTGQDGYTF.

The J gene is TRBJ1-5, the V gene TRBV28; a possible D gene is TRBD1 (6 bases). Germline V lookup: CDR1 MDHEN, CDR2 SYDVKM. The CDR3 has 15 amino acids. Trimming took off 1 base at V and 8 bases at J, with 15 bases between the two ends. CDR3 sequence: CASSLSNRAWEPQHF. The CDR3, as DNA: TGTGCCAGCAGTTTATCTAACAGGGCTTGGGAGCCCCAGCATTTT.

This chain connects TRBV18 to TRBJ1-5; D remains unclear. This CDR3 has 14 residues. In germline, CDR1 is KGHSH, CDR2 LQKENI. Trimming cost V 5 bases and J 1 base, with 9 bases left between them. The CDR3 reads CASSEWRSNQPQHF. The CDR3 coding sequence is TGTGCCAGCTCAGAATGGCGGAGCAATCAGCCCCAGCATTTT. Looking up the rest from reference TRBV18 and TRBJ1-5 gives the full variable domain: NAGVMQNPRHLVRRRGQEARLRCSPMKGHSHVYWYRQLPEEGLKFMVYLQKENIIDESGMPKERFSAEFPKEGPSILRIQQVVRGDSAAYFCASSEWRSNQPQHFGDGTRLSIL.

This chain uses TRBV7-2 with TRBJ1-4; 8 bases agree with TRBD1. CDR3 size: 14 residues. CDR1 and CDR2 from the germline V gene are SGHTA and FQGNSA. After removal of 5 bases from V and 3 bases from J, the junction contained 2 bases not matched to a gene. CDR3 sequence: CASSAQGANEKLFF. The CDR3 DNA follows: TGTGCCAGCAGCGCACAGGGGGCTAATGAAAAACTGTTTTTT.

V is TRBV29-1 and J is TRBJ2-1; 12 bases fit TRBD2. CDR3 size: 14 residues. V lost 5 bases to trimming and J lost 6 bases; unmatched junction nucleotides: 5. Germline CDR1 is SQVTM and CDR2 is ANQGSEA. CDR3 sequence: CSVLGLAGSNEQFF. The CDR3 bases are TGCAGCGTTCTTGGACTAGCGGGGAGCAATGAGCAGTTCTTC.

This clone was observed a few times. This rearrangement joins TRBV27 to TRBJ2-3; perhaps TRBD1 as D (5 bases). Germline lookup yields CDR1 MNHEY and CDR2 SMNVEV (reference sequence). The CDR3 sequence is 14 residues long. Deletions cut 3 bases from V and 2 bases from J, with 9 bases between. CDR3 DNA: TGTGCCAGCAGTTTCCGCAGGGTCACAGATACGCAGTATTTT. Translation: CASSFRRVTDTQYF.

The rearrangement uses TRBV6-5 and TRBJ2-5; 9 bases line up with TRBD1. The germline CDR1 and CDR2 sequences are MNHEY and SVGAGI. CDR3 length equals 15 residues. With 6 bases clipped from V and 5 bases from J, the junction kept 10 bases outside the gene matches. DNA of the CDR3: TGTGCCAGCAGCTCCGGGACAGGGAGGCAGGAGACCCAGTACTTC. Protein sequence: CASSSGTGRQETQYF.

The chain is built from TRBV28 and TRBJ2-1, with D possibly being TRBD1 (5 bases). This CDR3 is built from 16 residues. The germline gives CDR1 MDHEN, CDR2 SYDVKM. V lost 2 bases and J lost 7, with 18 bases in between. The CDR3 region is CASSLQGSLERNEQFF. The CDR3 nucleotides are TGTGCCAGCAGTTTACAGGGATCCCTGGAGAGGAATGAGCAGTTCTTC. Drawing the rest from reference TRBV28 and TRBJ2-1, the complete variable domain is DVKVTQSSRYLVKRTGEKVFLECVQDMDHENMFWYRQDPGLGLRLIYFSYDVKMKEKGDIPEGYSVSREKKERFSLILESASTNQTSMYLCASSLQGSLERNEQFFGPGTRLTVL.

The chain has TRBV11-3 and TRBJ1-1; possibly TRBD1 for D (5 bases). The germline V gene has CDR1 SGHNT and CDR2 YENEEA. This CDR3 is 13 amino acids long. V was pared by 1 base and J by 4 bases, with 7 bases between. CDR3 bases: TGTGCCAGCAGCTTAGTCGGGGGCACTGAAGCTTTCTTT. Its translation: CASSLVGGTEAFF.

This clone has more than one count but fewer than ten. The chain is built from TRBV6-5 and TRBJ2-2; tentatively, D is TRBD1 (6 bases). The length of the CDR3 is 14 residues. V was pared by 11 bases and J by 3 bases, with 16 bases between. CDR1 MNHEY and CDR2 SVGAGI come from the germline V gene. This chain's CDR3 is CAARGQGDTGELFF. The CDR3 bases are TGTGCCGCCAGGGGCCAGGGTGACACCGGGGAGCTGTTTTTT.